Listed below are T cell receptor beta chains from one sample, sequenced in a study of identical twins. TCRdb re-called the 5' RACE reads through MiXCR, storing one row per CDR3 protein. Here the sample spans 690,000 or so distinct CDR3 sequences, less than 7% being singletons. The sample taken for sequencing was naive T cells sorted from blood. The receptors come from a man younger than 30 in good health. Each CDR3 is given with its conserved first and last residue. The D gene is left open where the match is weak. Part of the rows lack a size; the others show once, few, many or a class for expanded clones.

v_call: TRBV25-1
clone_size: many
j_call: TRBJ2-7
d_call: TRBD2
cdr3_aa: CASSSGRAHEQYF
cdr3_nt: TGTGCCAGCAGTAGCGGGAGGGCCCACGAGCAGTACTTC

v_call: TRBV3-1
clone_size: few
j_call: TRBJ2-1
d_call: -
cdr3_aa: CASSQVLLANYNEQFF
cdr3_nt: TGTGCCAGCAGCCAAGTACTTTTAGCGAACTACAATGAGCAGTTCTTC

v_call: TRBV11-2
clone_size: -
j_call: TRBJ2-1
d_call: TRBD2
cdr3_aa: CASSFDHLTSGSHNEQFF
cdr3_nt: TGTGCCAGCAGCTTCGACCACTTGACTAGCGGGAGCCACAATGAGCAGTTCTTC

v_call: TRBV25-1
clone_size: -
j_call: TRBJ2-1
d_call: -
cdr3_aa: CASSESQRGAYNEQFF
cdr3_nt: TGTGCCAGCAGTGAATCTCAGCGTGGAGCCTACAATGAGCAGTTCTTC

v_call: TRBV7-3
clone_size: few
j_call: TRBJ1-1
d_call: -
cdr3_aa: CASSLGPHQGRDTEAFF
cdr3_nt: TGTGCCAGCAGCTTAGGGCCCCACCAGGGAAGAGACACTGAAGCTTTCTTT

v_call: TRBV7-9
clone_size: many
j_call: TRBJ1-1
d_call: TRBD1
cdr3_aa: CASSFVRDRITEAFF
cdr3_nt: TGTGCCAGCAGCTTCGTCCGGGACAGGATCACTGAAGCTTTCTTT

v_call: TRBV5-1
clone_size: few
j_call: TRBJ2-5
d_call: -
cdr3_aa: CASSFDSNRETQYF
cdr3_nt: TGCGCCAGCAGCTTCGACAGTAATCGGGAGACCCAGTACTTC

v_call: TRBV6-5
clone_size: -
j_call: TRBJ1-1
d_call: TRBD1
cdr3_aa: CASSSRQGSHTEAFF
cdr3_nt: TGTGCCAGCAGTTCCCGACAGGGTTCGCACACTGAAGCTTTCTTT

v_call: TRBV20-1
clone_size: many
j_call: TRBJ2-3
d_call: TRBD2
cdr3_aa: CSARSSGRGDTDTQYF
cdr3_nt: TGCAGTGCTCGCTCTAGCGGGAGGGGGGACACAGATACGCAGTATTTT

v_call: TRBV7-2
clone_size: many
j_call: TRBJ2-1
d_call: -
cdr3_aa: CASSLRGGGSNEQFF
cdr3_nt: TGTGCCAGCAGCTTAAGGGGGGGGGGTAGCAATGAGCAGTTCTTC

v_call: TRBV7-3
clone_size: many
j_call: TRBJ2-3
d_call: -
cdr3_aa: CASSLRPNKGDTQYF
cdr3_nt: TGTGCCAGCAGCTTACGGCCAAACAAGGGAGATACGCAGTATTTT

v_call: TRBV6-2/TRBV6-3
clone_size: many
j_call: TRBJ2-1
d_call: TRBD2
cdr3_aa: CASSYLTSGSPFF
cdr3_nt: TGTGCCAGCAGTTACCTGACTAGCGGGAGCCCGTTCTTC

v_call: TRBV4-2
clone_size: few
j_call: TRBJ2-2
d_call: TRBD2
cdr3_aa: CASSRPPGLVNTGELFF
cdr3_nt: TGTGCCAGCAGCCGCCCGCCGGGACTAGTGAACACCGGGGAGCTGTTTTTT

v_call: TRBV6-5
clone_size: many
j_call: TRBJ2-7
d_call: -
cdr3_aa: CASSYRRGNSYEQYF
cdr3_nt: TGTGCCAGCAGTTACCGCCGCGGGAACTCCTACGAGCAGTACTTC

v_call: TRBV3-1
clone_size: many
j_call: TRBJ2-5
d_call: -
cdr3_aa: CASSQRGFAETQYF
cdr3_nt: TGTGCCAGCAGCCAAAGGGGTTTTGCAGAGACCCAGTACTTC

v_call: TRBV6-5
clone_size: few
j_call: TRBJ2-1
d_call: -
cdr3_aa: CASSYPSGNANEQFF
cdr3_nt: TGTGCCAGCAGTTACCCTTCTGGGAACGCCAATGAGCAGTTCTTC

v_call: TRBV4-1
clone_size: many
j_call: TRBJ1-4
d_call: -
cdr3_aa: CASSPHEGVEKLFF
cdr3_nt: TGCGCCAGCAGCCCTCATGAGGGGGTTGAAAAACTGTTTTTT

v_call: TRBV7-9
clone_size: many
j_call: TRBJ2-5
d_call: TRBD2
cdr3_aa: CASSRLAGGETQYF
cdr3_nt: TGTGCCAGCAGCCGGCTAGCGGGAGGGGAGACCCAGTACTTC

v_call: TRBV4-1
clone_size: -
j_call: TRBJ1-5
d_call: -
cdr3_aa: CASSQVDHSNQPQHF
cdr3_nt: TGCGCCAGCAGCCAAGTTGACCATAGCAATCAGCCCCAGCATTTT

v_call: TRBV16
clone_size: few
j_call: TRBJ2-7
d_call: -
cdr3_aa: CASSHGTSYEQYF
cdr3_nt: TGTGCCAGCAGCCACGGGACCTCCTACGAGCAGTACTTC

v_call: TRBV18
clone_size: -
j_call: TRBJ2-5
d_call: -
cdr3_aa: CASSPARRGETQYF
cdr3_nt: TGTGCCAGCTCACCGGCCAGGAGGGGAGAGACCCAGTACTTC

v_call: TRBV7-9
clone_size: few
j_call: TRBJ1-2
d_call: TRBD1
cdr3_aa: CASSQKQGRGGYTF
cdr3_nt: TGTGCCAGCAGCCAGAAACAGGGGCGAGGCGGCTACACCTTC

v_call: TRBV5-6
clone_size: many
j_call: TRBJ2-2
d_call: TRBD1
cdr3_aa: CASSPGTGENTGELFF
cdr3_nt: TGTGCCAGCAGCCCCGGGACAGGGGAGAACACCGGGGAGCTGTTTTTT

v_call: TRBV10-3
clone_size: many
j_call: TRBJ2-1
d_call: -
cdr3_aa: CAIRDSNEQFF
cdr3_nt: TGTGCCATCAGGGACAGCAATGAGCAGTTCTTC

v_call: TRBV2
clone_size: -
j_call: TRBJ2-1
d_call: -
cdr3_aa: CASSDGLGVTYNEQFF
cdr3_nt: TGTGCCAGCAGTGACGGATTGGGGGTGACCTACAATGAGCAGTTCTTC

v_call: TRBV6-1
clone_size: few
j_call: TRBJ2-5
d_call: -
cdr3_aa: CASRSPGAETQYF
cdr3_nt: TGTGCCAGCAGGTCCCCGGGCGCTGAGACCCAGTACTTC

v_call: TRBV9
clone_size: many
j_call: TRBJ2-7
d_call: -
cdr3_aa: CASSVGGSLYEQYF
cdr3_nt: TGTGCCAGCAGCGTAGGTGGGTCCCTCTACGAGCAGTACTTC